This T cell receptor (beta chain) emerged from a study of cytomegalovirus exposure and HLA in healthy donors. The PCR employed 60 Vbeta primers together with 13 Jbeta primers. Repertoires were generated with immunoSEQ multiplex PCR, while TCRdb's copy carries only in-frame clones and drops some. This table holds 150,000 to 200,000 clones, around four fifths found once. Germline lookup yields CDR1 SGHDT and CDR2 YYEEEE. V was clipped by 5 bases and J by 5 bases, with 16 bases between them. This CDR3 has 14 amino acids. Material: PBMCs. The genes are TRBV5-6 and TRBJ2-5, with a tentative D call TRBD2 (5 bases). This sequence originates from a man aged 18 to 35 in good health and CMV-seropositive. CDR3 residues: CASSHGDGVETQYF. The CDR3, as DNA: TGTGCCAGCAGTCACGGGGATGGGGTGGAGACCCAGTACTTC.